This T cell receptor (beta chain) originates from a study of vaccination and CD4 T cells after COVID-19. As for the study in general: Stimulation of cells relied on overlapping spike peptides derived from SARS-CoV-2, HCoV-NL63, HCoV-OC43 and HCoV-229E. Broader study findings: The median SARS-CoV-2-reactive clonotype number increased from about 20 to 38, without statistical significance.

V shed 6 bases, J shed 10 bases, and the junction held 16 bases outside the gene matches. The CDR3 spans 15 residues. Points on this clonotype: What it recognizes is unknown.

The treatment was: approximately nine-day PBMC culture with coronavirus spike peptide pools or control peptides (ViraFEST assay). The Oncomine TCR Beta short-read assay was what sequenced the DNA obtained from cultured CD4+ T cells. TCRdb re-called the PCR reads with MiXCR, one entry per CDR3 protein. The sample holds over 15,000 distinct CDR3 sequences; less than 80% are singletons and the top ten take approximately 10%. The TCR sequence derives from a human donor who had recovered from COVID-19. This rearrangement joins TRBV12-3 or TRBV12-4 to TRBJ1-2; 8 bases are a match to TRBD1. Sequencing was carried out using CD4+ T cells from blood, cultured in vitro. CDR3 amino acids: CASRPKGVQGAHYTF. The CDR3 DNA follows: TGTGCCAGCAGGCCCAAAGGGGTCCAGGGGGCCCACTACACCTTC.